This TCR beta chain came from a study of cytomegalovirus exposure and HLA in healthy donors (dated by TCRdb to 2015 to 2018). With respect to the entire study: In an earlier analysis of about 560 of the donors, less than 350 Gb of sequence data and 90 million to 120 million unique TCR beta sequences from 150 million to 200 million T cells were reported. An early release covering roughly 600 HLA-typed donors comprised about 300 gigabases of sequencing data and roughly 85 million unique TCR sequences. Of the 398 genotyped donors, more than 75% were placed in the genetic ancestry cluster associated with self-reported Caucasian donors. The study aimed to test whether signatures of past pathogen exposure could be identified by cataloging public T cell receptors. Using immunosequencing, the study profiled T cell repertoires from roughly 650 subjects and related those repertoires to cytomegalovirus serostatus. A separate validation cohort of more than 100 different subjects was used in addition to the 666-subject first cohort. To predict cytomegalovirus infection status, the study brought together high-throughput TCR immunosequencing, statistical association of individual TCRs with disease status, and machine learning. A later analysis re-examined previously published TCR beta repertoires from several hundred donors and added high-resolution HLA genotyping to investigate patterns of TCR occurrence. Rather than using new phenotypic data, the later analysis identified candidate immune exposures from TCR beta sequences and from how often those sequences occurred across donors. To decide whether each TCR beta V gene segment behaved as functional or pseudogenic, an earlier analysis of some 600 of the donors relied on high-throughput TCR beta sequencing. Alongside the repertoire data, information on donor age, sex, ethnicity and CMV serostatus was compiled. A later genetic analysis took genome-wide SNP genotypes for about 55% of the 666 donors and used that subset as a discovery cohort. Every repertoire in the discovery cohort had been generated on one and the same sequencing platform. Class I and class II HLA loci were covered by the typing at four-digit resolution. Typing coverage varied by locus: about 629-640 donors for A, B, C, DRB1 and DQB1; approximately 500 for DQA1; more than 600 for DPA1; fewer than 480 for DPB1. Five DR-DQ haplotypes were handled as single units for association and clustering, since linkage in the cohort was strong. Among about 360 genotyped donors of the cohort, an average of about 240,000 unique TCR beta nucleotide sequences were sequenced per donor, roughly 18% of them non-productive.

The cohort consisted of 670 or so healthy bone marrow donors. All cohort members were sampled while nominally healthy, although unrecorded immune exposures were likely present. The donor tested CMV seronegative, placing the donor among the 350 or so seronegative members of the cohort. Every donor gave a peripheral blood sample, and the peripheral blood mononuclear cells from that sample were used for TCR beta sequencing. The Qiagen DNeasy Blood Extraction Kit was used to extract genomic DNA from the blood cell samples. The protocol used for the library was the immunoSEQ multiplex PCR assay. The multiplex PCR relied on a mix of 60 forward primers for TCR Vbeta segments and 13 reverse primers for TCR Jbeta segments. The CDR3 region of rearranged TCR beta genes was amplified from genomic DNA with a multiplex PCR assay. The amplified TCR beta libraries were sequenced on the Illumina HiSeq System as 87-base-pair reads. On the authors' methods: A later analysis counted tens of millions of unique TCR beta chains across the 666 repertoires, and around 9.9 million of these chains were shared by at least two donors. To remove PCR and sequencing errors, raw reads were error-corrected and collapsed into unique sequences using a nearest-neighbor algorithm that merged closely related sequences. V, D and J gene segments were assigned by aligning CDR3 sequences to IMGT reference sequences. For a sequence to be retained, at least a six-nucleotide match to both a V gene segment and a J gene segment was required. A rearrangement was called productive if the CDR3 had no stop codons and remained in frame with V and J, and every other rearrangement was called non-productive. CDR3 was defined by IMGT convention, running from the second conserved V-encoded cysteine to the conserved J-encoded phenylalanine. Sequences without an unambiguous match to a single V gene segment were excluded from the earlier analysis of 450 to 650 of the donors. In an earlier analysis of a few hundred of the donors, a V segment was called functional when productive rearrangements were above 56.7%, and segregating when the standard deviation between donors exceeded 5%. To diagnose cytomegalovirus status from the catalog of TCR beta chain sequences, a statistical classification framework was built. A later analysis assigned V and J genes by comparing TCR nucleotide sequences with IMGT/GENE-DB human TR gene sequences. In a later analysis, CDR3 sequences and most-parsimonious VDJ recombination scenarios were assigned using the TCRdist pipeline. In a later analysis, each TCR beta chain was defined by its CDR3 amino acid sequence together with its V-gene family, and reads lacking a unique V-gene family were excluded. A later analysis removed roughly 590 highly shared, low-generation-probability nucleotide sequences to deal with suspected cross-contamination and a sequencing artifact. A later analysis calculated a clonal expansion index for each public chain from normalized within-repertoire ranks of inferred template counts. In a later analysis, generation probabilities were computed using a VDJ recombination model fitted to out-of-frame rearrangements, and the results were checked against IGoR. In a later analysis, hypergeometric tests were used to score TCR-TCR, TCR-HLA and TCR-CMV co-occurrence, with a repertoire-size bias correction applied to TCR pairs. To estimate false discovery rates, a later analysis permuted the HLA or CMV assignments 20 times. A later analysis grouped co-occurring TCRs with DBSCAN, adding TCRdist sequence similarity when clustering within HLA-allele-positive subsets. For co-occurrence clustering, repertoires with fewer than 30,000 or more than 120,000 public chains were excluded, along with four to six repertoires with anomalous nucleotide sharing. The source is immuneACCESS, and TCRdb retained only in-frame sequences with V and J called. Part of the clones is not carried over; for the studies checked, unresolved V genes explain less than half of this, and the remainder is unexplained. V and J calls and clone size are given by that table; D and trimming were obtained from the DNA. This sample holds more than 50,000 clones; about 76% were observed only once. The ten largest clones add up to 2.5% of the sample.

Trimming takes 6 bases off V and 10 bases off J; junction bases not matched to a gene: 8. Including cysteine and phenylalanine, the CDR3 has 13 amino acids. Of the read, only the CDR3 DNA is kept; its 39 bases are in frame from base 1. CDR1 SGDLS and CDR2 YYNGEE were looked up in the germline V gene. Study-wide conclusions, independent of this receptor: This cohort had only TCR beta chains sequenced, and the lack of alpha or paired-chain data limited which features could be detected. A total of 150 to 200 TCR beta chains were listed by the study as associated with cytomegalovirus. A later analysis reported that several top co-occurrence clusters appeared linked to parvovirus B19, influenza, CMV and Epstein-Barr virus. In both the original and validation cohorts, the classifier was reported to diagnose cytomegalovirus status with high specificity and sensitivity. The presence/absence analyses assumed that sequencing depth was roughly uniform across donors, and that assumption may not be true. A further reported finding was that TCR beta sequences accurately predicted the HLA-A and HLA-B alleles for most subjects in the first cohort. Some IMGT-functional V segments, including TRBV6-2 and TRBV6-3, could not be distinguished by the 87-base-pair reads and were therefore excluded. In a later genetic analysis, fewer N-insertions in productive TCRs were reported among donors in an Asian-associated ancestry cluster than the roughly 700-donor mean. Broadly in line with IMGT annotations, most TCR beta V segments showed up in productive rearrangements about 87% or about 30% of the time in an earlier analysis of approximately 640 of the donors. In a later analysis, most CMV-associated TCR beta chains were found to appear HLA-restricted, with HLA associations seemingly driven largely by CMV exposure. In a later analysis, HLA-associated TCR beta chains showed more clonal expansion and lower generation probabilities than non-associated chains that were equally common. V-gene and J-gene trimming of TCR beta chains was associated with a missense DCLRE1C variant in a later genetic analysis, and the association was replicated in an independent cohort. Most TCR sequences were observed very rarely across donors, whereas some public TCRs were present in many individuals. Three of the identified cytomegalovirus-associated TCR beta chains were confirmed in vitro to be specific for cytomegalovirus antigens. According to the authors, the approach could potentially be generalized to other disease states and immunological phenotypes. At a false discovery rate of 0.05, a later analysis linked around 15,000 TCR beta sequences to specific HLA alleles. Immune exposure information for the cohort was limited to CMV serostatus. Assigning TCR associations to individual alleles was difficult when HLA alleles, especially DR and DQ, strongly co-occurred. A cluster of highly shared sequence variants was judged likely to be a technical artifact of the sequencing pipeline. Correlated functional status among segregating V segments might be attributable to linkage disequilibrium, but an unknown experimental factor could not be ruled out. A later analysis found that TCR association rates varied across HLA loci, with DRB1 alleles showing the most associated TCRs and HLA-C alleles the fewest. Some 15 rarely observed V segments, including chromosome 9 orphons, were excluded from the earlier analysis of some 590 of the donors because counts were too low. HLA typing was unavailable for some donors at each locus, so association tests used only the typed subset.

This clone showed up just once. It has no known antigen specificity. One base away there is no much larger clone; base qualities are not given. The chain employs TRBV9 and TRBJ2-3; 10 central bases correspond to TRBD2. This clonotype was sampled from a female donor in good health and CMV-seronegative. The material sequenced was PBMCs. At the DNA level, the sequence is TGTGCCAGCAATAGCGGGGGGCCAGGTTCGCAGTATTTT. Its amino acids are CASNSGGPGSQYF.